One sample yielded the 25 T cell receptor beta chains listed below, sequenced in a study of Graves' ophthalmopathy and Graves' hyperthyroidism. Amplification targeted the TCR beta CDR3 regions, with RNA transcripts as the source material. HTBI primers primed a first-round RT-PCR, and a second-round multiplex PCR followed. TCRdb processed the multiplex PCR reads anew with MiXCR; each CDR3 protein has one entry. In the table there are 40,000 to 45,000 distinct CDR3 sequences, over 40% of which are singletons. Input material: peripheral blood. The receptors were sampled from an adult man with Graves' ophthalmopathy.

There are many counts of this clonotype. The chain has TRBV19 and TRBJ2-3, with 8 nucleotides matching TRBD2. J lost 0 bases, V lost 4 bases, and 3 bases had no gene match. Germline V gives CDR1 LNHDA, CDR2 SQIVND (reference sequence). This CDR3 is 15 amino acids long. The CDR3 bases are TGTGCCAGTAGTAGTAGCGGGGCTAGCACAGATACGCAGTATTTT. Translated, it gives CASSSSGASTDTQYF.

This clonotype has just one count. The J gene is TRBJ2-1, the V gene TRBV7-2, with TRBD2 matching 9 bases. V gave up 3 bases and J gave up 14 bases; unmatched junction bases: 5. The CDR3 is made up of 12 amino acids. Per germline, CDR1 SGHTA and CDR2 FQGNSA. The CDR3 DNA sequence: TGTGCCAGCAGCTTCAAGCGGGAGGCGGAGTTCTTC. Amino acid sequence: CASSFKREAEFF.

In the case of this clonotype: This sequence may be a read error, since a much larger clone differs from it by one base. J is TRBJ2-7 and V is TRBV6-6; TRBD1 is a possible D gene (6 bases). This CDR3 comprises 16 residues. V dropped 6 bases and J dropped 4 bases, with 22 bases sitting between them. CDR1 MNHNY and CDR2 SVGAGI come from the germline V gene (reference sequence). The CDR3 nucleotides read TGTGCCAGCAGAGTACATGACGGGGCAGGGGTTTACGAGCAGTACTTC. Protein sequence: CASRVHDGAGVYEQYF.

This clonotype was picked up one time. The rearrangement joins TRBV6-4 to TRBJ1-6, with a tentative D call TRBD1 (5 bases). The CDR3 spans 14 residues. The V end lost 4 bases, the J end lost 7 bases, and 11 bases lay between the germline ends. Germline CDR1 reads MRHNA; CDR2 reads SNTAGT. The CDR3 nucleotides are TGTGCCAGCAGTGCGGTAGGGGCCAATTCACCCCTCCACTTT. Translated, it gives CASSAVGANSPLHF.

The genes are TRBV20-1 and TRBJ2-5, with 11 bases fitting TRBD1. V shed 5 bases, J shed 1 base, and the junction held 6 bases outside the gene matches. CDR3 length: 15 amino acids. Germline lookup yields CDR1 DFQATT and CDR2 SNEGSKA (reference sequence). The CDR3 DNA sequence: TGCAGTGCTGCGACCGGGACAGGGGGCCAAGAGACCCAGTACTTC. Translation gives CSAATGTGGQETQYF.

This clonotype occurred many times. The chain has TRBV3-1 and TRBJ1-2, with D uncertain. Germline V lookup: CDR1 LGHDT, CDR2 YNNKEL (reference sequence). This CDR3 spans 13 amino acids. The V and J ends lost 3 bases and 2 bases respectively, with 7 bases between them. The CDR3 loop reads CASSQARNYGYTF. Here the CDR3 DNA reads TGTGCCAGCAGCCAGGCCAGAAACTATGGCTACACCTTC.

This clonotype was counted many times. This rearrangement joins TRBV19 to TRBJ2-1; D call uncertain. The CDR3 consists of 14 residues. Germline V gene lookup returns CDR1 LNHDA and CDR2 SQIVND (reference sequence). With 0 bases removed from V and 5 bases from J, the gap between germline ends came to 8 bases. The CDR3 region has the DNA TGTGCCAGTAGTATAGAACACAGTAACAATGAGCAGTTCTTC. As protein: CASSIEHSNNEQFF.

The chain links TRBV6-6 to TRBJ2-7; tentatively, D is TRBD2 (5 bases). In germline, CDR1 is MNHNY, CDR2 SVGAGI (reference sequence). The CDR3 contains 10 residues. V lost 6 bases to trimming and J lost 10 bases, with 10 bases between them. This CDR3 is CASSRPGQYV. The CDR3 DNA sequence: TGTGCCAGCAGCCGACCGGGACAGTACGTC.

With respect to this clonotype: At one end, the junction sequence differs from germline, possibly due to a read error. The chain has TRBV25-1 and TRBJ2-1; 10 bases fit TRBD1. Germline V gives CDR1 MGHDK, CDR2 SYGVNS. This CDR3 has 14 amino acids. The CDR3 protein is CASSWDRGGNEQLF. CDR3 coding DNA: TGTGCCAGTAGCTGGGACAGGGGTGGCAATGAGCAGCTCTTC.

This clonotype was counted between two and nine times. J is TRBJ2-3 and V is TRBV19; TRBD1 might be the D (6 bases). V lost 4 bases to trimming and J lost 1 base, with 12 bases between them. Germline loops: CDR1 LNHDA, CDR2 SQIVND (reference sequence). CDR3 length: 15 residues. In DNA, the CDR3 is TGTGCCAGTAGTAAGCTAGCAGGGGGCACAGATACGCAGTATTTT. Amino acids: CASSKLAGGTDTQYF.

The chain combines TRBV11-2 with TRBJ2-7, with 9 bases that match TRBD1. Germline loops: CDR1 SGHAT, CDR2 FQNNGV. V lost 3 bases, J lost 5 bases, and 2 bases stayed unmatched. The CDR3 loop spans 13 amino acids. The CDR3 is CASSLGQGDEQYF. CDR3 nucleotides: TGTGCCAGCAGCTTGGGACAGGGCGACGAGCAGTACTTC.

The CDR3 is CASRRQGSGYTF. CDR3 DNA sequence: TGTGCCAGTAGAAGACAGGGGTCAGGCTACACCTTC. The chain carries TRBV19 and TRBJ1-2; TRBD1 aligns across 8 bases. Germline values: CDR1 LNHDA, CDR2 SQIVND (reference sequence). After removal of 6 bases from V and 8 bases from J, the junction contained 5 bases not matched to a gene. The CDR3 runs to 12 residues.

This clonotype occurred many times. CDR3: CASSSGTSVYTDTQYF. The CDR3 DNA follows: TGCGCCAGCAGCTCGGGGACTAGCGTTTACACAGATACGCAGTATTTT. V gene TRBV5-1 combines with J gene TRBJ2-3; TRBD2 aligns across 10 bases. The V segment lost 3 bases and the J segment 2 bases; nucleotides outside the gene matches: 6. Germline CDR1 SGHRS, CDR2 YFSETQ. This CDR3 region has 16 residues. Complete variable domain (other parts from reference TRBV5-1 and TRBJ2-3): KAGVTQTPRYLIKTRGQQVTLSCSPISGHRSVSWYQQTPGQGLQFLFEYFSETQRNKGNFPGRFSGRQFSNSRSEMNVSTLELGDSALYLCASSSGTSVYTDTQYFGPGTRLTVL.

The chain joins TRBV12-3 or TRBV12-4 to TRBJ2-7; TRBD1 aligns across 7 bases. Trimming removed 8 bases from V and 4 bases from J; junction bases left unmatched: 11. The CDR3 totals 14 residues. The CDR3 nucleotides read TGTGCCAGCTCCCCCAGGAGACAGGGTTACGAGCAGTACTTC. This translates into CASSPRRQGYEQYF.

V and J are TRBV6-5 and TRBJ2-2; TRBD2 matches 7 bases. The germline V gene encodes CDR1 MNHEY and CDR2 SVGAGI. V was clipped by 2 bases and J by 7 bases; unmatched bases: 7. The length of the CDR3 is 15 residues. This chain's CDR3 is CASSYGQGGNGELFF. The CDR3 DNA follows: TGTGCCAGCAGTTACGGGCAGGGAGGGAACGGGGAGCTGTTTTTT.

V gene TRBV29-1 combines with J gene TRBJ2-3, with 7 bases fitting TRBD1. The length of the CDR3 is 13 residues. From germline, CDR1 is SQVTM and CDR2 ANQGSEA. The CDR3 nucleotides are TGCAGTTTAAGGGGGCCTAGCACAGATACGCAGTATTTT. Residues: CSLRGPSTDTQYF.

This clonotype was detected ten times or more. The genes are TRBV6-6 and TRBJ2-7, with TRBD1 as a possible D gene (6 bases). The CDR3 runs 16 residues. Germline V lookup: CDR1 MNHNY, CDR2 SVGAGI (reference sequence). The V gene lost 2 bases and the J gene lost 2 bases, with 16 bases spanning the gap. The CDR3 nucleotides are TGTGCCAGCAGTTACGGCGCGACAGGAACCGCCTACGAGCAGTACTTC. This encodes CASSYGATGTAYEQYF.

The chain carries TRBV5-1 and TRBJ2-7; D is possibly TRBD1 or TRBD2 (7 bases each). The CDR3 has 18 amino acids. V dropped 2 bases and J dropped 3 bases, with 24 bases sitting between them. In germline, CDR1 is SGHRS, CDR2 YFSETQ. Written as DNA, the CDR3 is TGCGCCAGCAGCTTAAGTTTCAGGGGGGGCCCAGCGGTCTACGAGCAGTACTTC. Its translation is CASSLSFRGGPAVYEQYF.

This clonotype was seen repeatedly, ten times or more. The DNA of the CDR3 is TGTGCCAGTTCGACAGGGTTTCCCTACGAGCAGTACTTC. Translated: CASSTGFPYEQYF. This sequence joins TRBV19 and TRBJ2-7; 7 bases agree with TRBD1. Germline CDR1 and CDR2: LNHDA and SQIVND (reference sequence). The CDR3 runs 13 residues. The ends lost 8 bases at V and 2 bases at J; junction bases unmatched: 6.

The chain employs TRBV29-1 and TRBJ1-2; 11 bases line up with TRBD1. The V and J ends lost 6 bases and 4 bases, in that order; junction bases with no gene match: 7. From germline, CDR1 is SQVTM and CDR2 ANQGSEA. CDR3 length equals 14 residues. CDR3 sequence reads: CSVPRGTGGYGYTF. The CDR3 DNA reads TGCAGCGTCCCCAGGGGGACAGGGGGCTATGGCTACACCTTC.

The V gene is TRBV20-1, the J gene TRBJ1-1; 10 bases fit TRBD1. Trimming cost V 4 bases and J 4 bases; bases outside gene matches: 15. From germline, CDR1 is DFQATT and CDR2 SNEGSKA (reference sequence). The CDR3 length is 17 residues. This CDR3 reads CSAIPIDRGRGSTEAFF. The CDR3 DNA reads TGCAGTGCTATCCCGATCGACAGGGGGCGCGGAAGCACTGAAGCTTTCTTT.

The gene calls are TRBV29-1 and TRBJ1-1; no definite D call. Per germline, CDR1 SQVTM and CDR2 ANQGSEA. V was pared by 2 bases and J by 0 bases, with 4 bases between. The CDR3 is 12 residues long. The CDR3 protein is CSVENMNTEAFF. The CDR3 nucleotides read TGCAGCGTTGAAAACATGAACACTGAAGCTTTCTTT.

The gene calls are TRBV20-1 and TRBJ1-1; maybe TRBD1 (5 bases). Trimming pared 6 bases from V and 13 bases from J, leaving 21 bases between. Looked up from germline, CDR1 is DFQATT and CDR2 is SNEGSKA (reference sequence). The CDR3 covers 12 residues. The CDR3 bases are TGCAGTGCCTATACCGGGACTAGCGGGGGTTTCTTT. Translated: CSAYTGTSGGFF.

This clonotype was seen once. This rearrangement joins TRBV7-3 to TRBJ1-1, with D possibly being TRBD1 (5 bases). This CDR3 has 17 residues. Trimming left V 2 bases short and J 7 bases short, with 23 bases between. The germline CDR1 and CDR2 sequences are SGHTA and FQGTGA. CDR3 bases: TGTGCCAGCAGCTTAGACGTGGGGGGGGGGGATTCCTATGAAGCTTTCTTT. Translation gives CASSLDVGGGDSYEAFF.

The sample holds many counts of this clonotype. Relative to the germline gene, one junction end is altered; a read error may explain this. The chain is built from TRBV5-6 and TRBJ2-5; D is perhaps TRBD1 (6 bases). Germline-derived CDR1 and CDR2 are SGHDT and YYEEEE. CDR3 length equals 15 residues. CDR3 bases: TGTACCAGCAGCGAAAACACAGGGTTCGAAGAGACCCAGTACTTC. Its translation is CTSSENTGFEETQYF.